This passage covers 28 T cell receptor beta chains from one sample sequenced in a study of cytomegalovirus exposure and HLA in healthy donors. Vbeta (60) and Jbeta (13) primers were used in the PCR. Measured with immunoSEQ multiplex PCR; TCRdb has only the in-frame clones, and not every one. The sample includes fewer than 100,000 clones, around three quarters of them seen just once. Sequenced: PBMCs. Source of these receptors: a man aged 55 to 70 in good health and CMV-seropositive.

This clone showed up just a few times. The gene calls are TRBV27 and TRBJ1-6; 7 bases are a match to TRBD1. From germline, CDR1 is MNHEY and CDR2 SMNVEV (reference sequence). The CDR3 contains 17 residues. V shed 0 bases, J shed 0 bases, and the junction held 2 bases outside the gene matches. The CDR3 sequence: CASSLSGQSSYNSPLHF. In DNA, the CDR3 is TGTGCCAGCAGTTTATCGGGACAGAGCTCCTATAATTCACCCCTCCACTTT.

This chain links TRBV2 with TRBJ2-1; 12 positions match TRBD2. Germline loops: CDR1 SNHLY, CDR2 FYNNEI. Trimming cost V 8 bases and J 0 bases; bases outside gene matches: 17. The CDR3 sequence is 20 residues long. CDR3 loop: CASLGVGGLAGSNSYNEQFF. The CDR3, as DNA: TGTGCCAGCCTCGGTGTTGGAGGACTAGCGGGGTCAAACTCCTACAATGAGCAGTTCTTC.

In its sample, this clone was seen a few times. J is TRBJ1-1 and V is TRBV19; 9 positions match TRBD1. The CDR3 consists of 14 residues. Germline CDR1 is LNHDA and CDR2 is SQIVND (reference sequence). The junction had 7 bases not matched to a gene; V was cut back by 5 bases and J by 6 bases. CDR3 nucleotides: TGTGCCAGTAGTCTTCGGGACAGGGTGGCTGAAGCTTTCTTT. Its protein product is CASSLRDRVAEAFF. The full variable domain, rest sourced from reference TRBV19 and TRBJ1-1, is DGGITQSPKYLFRKEGQNVTLSCEQNLNHDAMYWYRQDPGQGLRLIYYSQIVNDFQKGDIAEGYSVSREKKESFPLTVTSAQKNPTAFYLCASSLRDRVAEAFFGQGTRLTVV.

CDR3 protein: CASSLATANSGNTIYF. The CDR3 DNA follows: TGTGCCAGCAGCTTAGCGACAGCCAACTCTGGAAACACCATATATTTT. The genes are TRBV7-8 and TRBJ1-3, with D maybe TRBD1 (5 bases). Trimming stripped 0 bases from V and 0 bases from J, with 9 bases between. Germline V gene sequence: CDR1 SGHVS, CDR2 FQNEAQ. This CDR3 contains 16 residues.

This clone appeared once. The chain couples TRBV28 to TRBJ2-2; TRBD1 aligns across 9 bases. The germline gives CDR1 MDHEN, CDR2 SYDVKM. V shed 5 bases, J shed 3 bases, and the junction held 10 bases outside the gene matches. The CDR3 consists of 17 residues. The CDR3 here is CASSNPTGGLDTGELFF. As DNA, the CDR3 is TGTGCCAGCAGTAACCCGACAGGGGGGCTCGACACCGGGGAGCTGTTTTTT.

Note on this clone: The germline gene is not matched at one end of the junction; a read error may be the cause. Distinct nucleotide sequences in the sample also encode this CDR3. V and J are TRBV27 and TRBJ1-3, with 10 positions matching TRBD1. Germline lookup yields CDR1 MNHEY and CDR2 SMNVEV (reference sequence). The CDR3 has 20 residues. The CDR3 loop is CASSLEGQGIFRPLGNTIYF. The CDR3 nucleotides are TGTGCCAGCAGTTTAGAGGGACAGGGGATATTCCGCCCACTTGGAAACACTATATATTTT.

The chain joins TRBV6-5 to TRBJ2-7; 9 nucleotides line up with TRBD1. There are 14 residues in the CDR3. The junction had 7 bases not matched to a gene; V was cut back by 6 bases and J by 4 bases. The germline V gene encodes CDR1 MNHEY and CDR2 SVGAGI. CDR3 DNA sequence: TGTGCCAGCAGAAAACAGGGGGCATCGTACGAGCAGTACTTC. Its protein is CASRKQGASYEQYF.

The V call is TRBV10-3, the J call TRBJ1-2; 8 nucleotides agree with TRBD1. The CDR3 is 13 residues long. Germline V CDR1 and CDR2: ENHRY, SYGVKD. V lost 8 bases, J lost 4 bases, and 6 bases stayed unmatched. In nucleotides, the CDR3 is TGTGCCATCTCGATCGGACAGGGCTATGGCTACACCTTC. Its translation: CAISIGQGYGYTF.

The sample holds one count of this clone. V gene TRBV27 combines with J gene TRBJ1-5, with TRBD1 matching 7 bases. The germline gives CDR1 MNHEY, CDR2 SMNVEV (reference sequence). The CDR3 has 14 residues. The junction had 8 bases not matched to a gene; V was cut back by 5 bases and J by 7 bases. CDR3 loop: CASSKQGLKQPQHF. The CDR3 nucleotides are TGTGCCAGCAGTAAACAGGGGTTGAAGCAGCCCCAGCATTTT.

The V call is TRBV5-1, the J call TRBJ2-7; 11 positions agree with TRBD1. This CDR3 has 15 residues. V lost 0 bases and J lost 4; bases outside the gene matches: 3. In germline, CDR1 is SGHRS, CDR2 YFSETQ. The CDR3 coding sequence is TGCGCCAGCAGCTTGGCCGGACAGGGGGCTTACGAGCAGTACTTC. This codes for CASSLAGQGAYEQYF.

This chain links TRBV6-1 with TRBJ1-5; 11 bases match TRBD1. The CDR3 spans 14 residues. Germline V CDR1 and CDR2: MNHNS, SASEGT. The V gene end was trimmed by 4 bases and the J gene end by 11 bases; junction bases not matched to a gene: 7. The chain's CDR3 is CASSVGTGGLAQHF. The DNA for the CDR3 is TGTGCCAGCAGTGTTGGGACAGGGGGTTTAGCCCAGCATTTT.

V usage is TRBV30 and J usage is TRBJ1-5; the D is unclear. Trimming cost V 2 bases and J 7 bases, with 18 bases left between them. CDR1 and CDR2 (germline): GTSNPN, SVGIG (reference sequence). The CDR3 is made up of 15 amino acids. The CDR3 DNA reads as TGTGCCTGGAGTAACGGGAGGGAATATTGGCAGCCCCAGCATTTT. Translated, it gives CAWSNGREYWQPQHF.

Concerning this clone itself: Germline is not matched at one junction end, which may reflect a read error. The rearrangement links TRBV7-9 to TRBJ2-7, with a possible D match to TRBD2 (5 bases). Per germline, CDR1 SEHNR and CDR2 FQNEAQ (reference sequence). There are 15 residues in the CDR3. CDR3 protein: CSSSFPSGRHYEQYF. CDR3 in DNA: TGTTCCAGCAGCTTTCCCAGCGGACGACACTACGAGCAGTACTTC.

CDR3 protein: CAWSGTILGYTF. CDR3 bases: TGTGCCTGGAGTGGGACAATTCTGGGCTACACCTTC. This rearrangement joins TRBV30 to TRBJ1-2; D perhaps matches TRBD1 (5 bases). The CDR3 contains 12 residues. Trimming left V 1 base short and J 8 bases short, with 11 bases between. CDR1 GTSNPN and CDR2 SVGIG come from the germline V gene (reference sequence).

This clone occurred many times. J is TRBJ1-1 and V is TRBV5-4; perhaps TRBD1 as D (5 bases). Trimming cost V 0 bases and J 4 bases, with 10 bases left between them. This CDR3 has 14 residues. Germline CDR1 SGHNT, CDR2 YYREEE (reference sequence). This chain's CDR3 is CASSLVGGTTEAFF. The CDR3 DNA is TGTGCCAGCAGCTTGGTAGGAGGGACCACTGAAGCTTTCTTT.

This clone appeared a single time. This chain joins TRBV19 and TRBJ2-2; D unclear. Trimming removed 2 bases from V and 7 bases from J, with 5 bases in between. The CDR3 has 12 amino acids. Germline V gene lookup returns CDR1 LNHDA and CDR2 SQIVND (reference sequence). The CDR3 protein is CASSIYVGELFF. Here the CDR3 DNA reads TGTGCCAGTAGTATATATGTCGGGGAGCTGTTTTTT.

V and J are TRBV7-3 and TRBJ1-1, with D unresolved. V lost 1 base and J 3 bases, leaving 12 bases between the germline ends. The CDR3 consists of 15 residues. Germline V gene data show CDR1 as SGHTA and CDR2 as FQGTGA. The DNA for the CDR3 is TGTGCCAGCAGCTTAATTCCAACAGTACACACTGAAGCTTTCTTT. Its translation is CASSLIPTVHTEAFF.

The rearrangement joins TRBV7-6 to TRBJ2-1, with 7 bases lining up with TRBD1. J was trimmed by 6 bases and V by 4 bases; bases with no gene match: 3. There are 13 residues in the CDR3. Per germline, CDR1 SGHVS and CDR2 FNYEAQ. CDR3 residues: CASSSGQINEQFF. In DNA, the CDR3 is TGTGCCAGCAGCTCGGGACAGATCAATGAGCAGTTCTTC. Combining the CDR3 with reference TRBV7-6 and TRBJ2-1 gives the whole variable domain GAGVSQSPRYKVTKRGQDVALRCDPISGHVSLYWYRQALGQGPEFLTYFNYEAQQDKSGLPNDRFSAERPEGSISTLTIQRTEQRDSAMYRCASSSGQINEQFFGPGTRLTVL.

The chain is built from TRBV6-6 and TRBJ2-5; 8 bases are shared with TRBD1. Looked up from germline, CDR1 is MNHNY and CDR2 is SVGAGI (reference sequence). There are 15 residues in the CDR3. J lost 5 bases, V lost 4 bases, and 9 bases had no gene match. CDR3 in DNA: TGTGCCAGCAGTTCGCTTAACACAGGGGGTGAGACCCAGTACTTC. Amino acids: CASSSLNTGGETQYF.

V gene TRBV7-9 combines with J gene TRBJ2-7, with D tentatively TRBD2 (5 bases). Germline loops: CDR1 SEHNR, CDR2 FQNEAQ (reference sequence). The CDR3 contains 13 residues. V lost 6 bases, J lost 2 bases, and 11 bases lay in between. The DNA for the CDR3 is TGTGCCAGCAGGGACGGGAAAACCTACGAGCAGTACTTC. This translates into CASRDGKTYEQYF. The whole variable domain, remainder taken from reference TRBV7-9 and TRBJ2-7, is DTGVSQNPRHKITKRGQNVTFRCDPISEHNRLYWYRQTLGQGPEFLTYFQNEAQLEKSRLLSDRFSAERPKGSFSTLEIQRTEQGDSAMYLCASRDGKTYEQYFGPGTRLTVT.

The chain couples TRBV19 to TRBJ1-3; D is undetermined. Germline values: CDR1 LNHDA, CDR2 SQIVND (reference sequence). V was pared by 11 bases and J by 0 bases, with 17 bases between. The CDR3 covers 15 residues. The CDR3 here is CASAAAPSSGNTIYF. The CDR3 nucleotides are TGTGCCTCCGCGGCGGCACCCAGCTCTGGAAACACCATATATTTT. Combining the CDR3 with reference TRBV19 and TRBJ1-3 gives the whole variable domain DGGITQSPKYLFRKEGQNVTLSCEQNLNHDAMYWYRQDPGQGLRLIYYSQIVNDFQKGDIAEGYSVSREKKESFPLTVTSAQKNPTAFYLCASAAAPSSGNTIYFGEGSWLTVV.

CDR3 amino acids: CASSGPGQGTDTQYF. The DNA of the CDR3 is TGTGCCAGCAGCGGTCCGGGACAGGGCACAGATACGCAGTATTTT. V is TRBV9 and J is TRBJ2-3, with 8 bases lining up with TRBD1. This CDR3 contains 15 residues. Germline CDR1 is SGDLS and CDR2 is YYNGEE. V shed 3 bases, J shed 1 base, and the junction held 4 bases outside the gene matches. The full variable domain, rest sourced from reference TRBV9 and TRBJ2-3, is DSGVTQTPKHLITATGQRVTLRCSPRSGDLSVYWYQQSLDQGLQFLIQYYNGEERAKGNILERFSAQQFPDLHSELNLSSLELGDSALYFCASSGPGQGTDTQYFGPGTRLTVL.

This rearrangement joins TRBV29-1 to TRBJ2-7, with a tentative D call TRBD2 (6 bases). This CDR3 has 13 residues. From germline, CDR1 is SQVTM and CDR2 ANQGSEA. The ends were cut back, 7 bases at V and 6 bases at J, with 19 bases in the middle. The CDR3 region is CSARPGGTLEQYF. CDR3 DNA sequence: TGCAGCGCCCGACCCGGAGGGACTCTCGAGCAGTACTTC.

The rearrangement joins TRBV5-5 to TRBJ2-4, with D possibly TRBD1 on 6 matching bases. CDR1 is SGHKS, CDR2 YYEKEE, per germline (reference sequence). The CDR3 covers 16 residues. V shed 4 bases and J shed 7 bases, with 21 bases lying between them. This chain's CDR3 is CASSPNTGSGMNIQYF. The CDR3 bases are TGTGCCAGCAGCCCAAATACAGGGTCAGGGATGAACATTCAGTACTTC.

This chain uses TRBV9 with TRBJ2-3, with D possibly TRBD1 on 5 matching bases. The CDR3 is made up of 14 amino acids. Germline loops: CDR1 SGDLS, CDR2 YYNGEE. The V end was cut by 10 bases, the J end by 0 bases, with 15 bases between. For the CDR3, the DNA is TGTGCCTCTCAAGGGGAACTCAGCACAGATACGCAGTATTTT. Translation gives CASQGELSTDTQYF.

The chain uses TRBV30 and TRBJ2-3; D is perhaps TRBD2 (6 bases). The CDR3 extends over 15 amino acids. In germline, CDR1 is GTSNPN, CDR2 SVGIG (reference sequence). Trimming pared 0 bases from V and 0 bases from J, leaving 10 bases between. The CDR3, as DNA: TGTGCCTGGAGTGTGGGAGGATCTAGCACAGATACGCAGTATTTT. The encoded protein is CAWSVGGSSTDTQYF.

The J gene is TRBJ1-2, the V gene TRBV7-2, with 8 bases that match TRBD1. The V gene end was trimmed by 5 bases and the J gene end by 4 bases; junction bases not matched to a gene: 3. The CDR3 extends over 13 amino acids. The germline CDR1 and CDR2 sequences are SGHTA and FQGNSA. The DNA of the CDR3 is TGTGCCAGCAGCGCACAGGGGGGCTATGGCTACACCTTC. As protein: CASSAQGGYGYTF.

This chain links TRBV5-6 with TRBJ2-5; D is uncertain. Germline values: CDR1 SGHDT, CDR2 YYEEEE. The length of the CDR3 is 13 residues. V lost 2 bases and J 5 bases, leaving 10 bases between the germline ends. Here the CDR3 DNA reads TGTGCCAGCAGCTTCCAGGTTTCGGAGACCCAGTACTTC. This sequence encodes CASSFQVSETQYF. The variable domain in full, completed from reference TRBV5-6 and TRBJ2-5, reads DAGVTQSPTHLIKTRGQQVTLRCSPKSGHDTVSWYQQALGQGPQFIFQYYEEEERQRGNFPDRFSGHQFPNYSSELNVNALLLGDSALYLCASSFQVSETQYFGPGTRLLVL.